This T cell receptor beta chain derives from a study of blood T cell repertoires in COVID-19. The germline V gene has CDR1 MDHEN and CDR2 SYDVKM. There are 14 residues in the CDR3. Trimming took 7 bases from V and 5 from J; bases not matched to a gene: 5. Original analysis: Researchers report that nucleated cell counts were estimated from reference gene primer amplification. Measured with immunoSEQ multiplex PCR; TCRdb has only the in-frame clones, and not every one. The V and J calls and clone size were taken over from that table, and D and trimming were inferred from the DNA. The sample holds approximately 210,000 clones, 81% seen once.

This clonotype originated in a woman in her forties or fifties with acute COVID-19. The sequenced material came from PBMCs or T cells enriched from blood (not recorded which). This chain connects TRBV28 to TRBJ1-5, with TRBD1 identical over 10 bases. CDR3 region: CASKGQGFYQPQHF. The CDR3 nucleotides are TGTGCCAGCAAGGGACAGGGGTTTTATCAGCCCCAGCATTTT.